This T cell receptor beta chain emerged from a study of blood T cell repertoires in COVID-19 (dated by TCRdb to about 2020). Study-wide context: Collaborator samples came from the United States, Italy and Spain and covered acute and convalescent phases of COVID-19. Samples came from the ongoing ImmuneRACE study (first 160 participants) plus 1,254 subjects from 6 global collaborators. The sample metadata nearly always contained a de-identified subject ID, COVID-19 status, age in years and sex. The material from the prospective study consisted of cDNA or gDNA derived from T cells, B-cell-depleted T cells, or PBMCs. Deeply sampled blood TCRbeta repertoires from subjects exposed to, actively infected with, or recovered from COVID-19 were included in the dataset. Where HLA class I and class II types were available, the types were taken from metadata supplied by the sample provider, not from assay-based typing. A freely available public database, intended as a resource for researchers studying the immune response to SARS-CoV-2, is where the repertoires were released.

The research as a whole found: The amount of clinical and demographic metadata varied by source and participant and was provided uncurated.

Based on its abundance in the sample, this clone is medium-sized (0.01 to 0.1%). What antigen it recognizes has not been identified. No much larger clone is present one base from it, and per-base qualities are unavailable. The collaborating institutions used their own protocols to collect whole blood in K2EDTA tubes. For TCRbeta analysis, collaborator samples were shipped as frozen whole blood, as isolated PBMCs, or as DNA extracted from either sample type. The immunoSEQ Assay, a bias-controlled multiplex PCR, was used to amplify TCRbeta CDR3 regions from genomic DNA. The authors' analysis ran thus. Within the assay, amplification of reference gene primers was used to estimate how many nucleated cells each sample contained. Sequence reads were collapsed and filtered to measure the absolute abundance of every unique TCRbeta CDR3 rearrangement. For each sample, productive Simpson clonality was calculated by taking the square root of Simpson's diversity index across productive rearrangements. Not all clones reach the TCRdb copy of this immuneACCESS table, which keeps in-frame sequences only. Checked studies attribute under half of the gap to unresolved V genes and leave the rest unexplained. D and trimming come from the DNA, and the V and J calls and clone size come from that table. Here the sample has 250,000 or so clones; roughly 82% occur a single time. Of the sample, approximately 4.5% is held by the ten largest clones.

V and J are trimmed by 5 bases and 3 bases, and the gene matches miss 5 bases of the junction. From its cysteine to its phenylalanine, the CDR3 spans 14 amino acids. The read is trimmed to its CDR3 DNA, 42 bases read in frame from base 1. CDR1 and CDR2, looked up from the germline V gene, are MNHEY and SVGAGI. The V and J genes are TRBV6-5 and TRBJ2-7, with 9 junctional bases fitting TRBD1. Material: peripheral blood. The source is a woman in her sixties or seventies with acute or convalescent COVID-19. In nucleotides, the sequence is TGTGCCAGCAGTCCGGGACAGGGAATCTACGAGCAGTACTTC. Translated, this is CASSPGQGIYEQYF.